The 28 T cell receptor beta chains listed next were all sequenced from one sample in a study of shared clonotypes between healthy human individuals. The naive CD8 subset, CD45RO-negative cells positively selected for CCR7, excluded terminally differentiated effector memory CD45RA+ cells. Libraries were prepared by immunoSEQ multiplex PCR; TCRdb keeps only in-frame clonotypes and omits some of them. The table has millions of clones, about 93% seen once. The sample taken for sequencing was naive CD8+ T cells from PBMCs. These receptors all stem from a young man in good health. Some clones in this sample may be carry-over from other donors' samples.

The chain joins TRBV4-1 to TRBJ1-2; TRBD1 matches at 8 bases. The length of the CDR3 is 14 residues. Germline V gene data show CDR1 as MGHRA and CDR2 as YSYEKL. V trimming: 1 base; J trimming: 8 bases; junction bases outside the gene matches: 6. The CDR3 bases are TGCGCCAGCAGCCAAGTAGGGACAGGTGGGGGCTACACCTTC. Protein: CASSQVGTGGGYTF.

The chain links TRBV5-1 to TRBJ2-7; D may be TRBD2 (6 bases). Trimming shortened V by 0 bases and J by 1 base, and 11 bases separated the two germline ends. The CDR3 runs to 15 residues. The V gene's germline CDR1 is SGHRS and CDR2 YFSETQ. Here the CDR3 DNA reads TGCGCCAGCAGCTTGGGGTTAGCGGTATCCTACGAGCAGTACTTC. Protein: CASSLGLAVSYEQYF.

The chain links TRBV9 to TRBJ2-7; 7 nucleotides line up with TRBD1. With V trimmed by 4 bases and J by 6 bases, 7 bases remained unmatched. Germline CDR1 SGDLS, CDR2 YYNGEE. The CDR3 consists of 13 residues. CDR3 coding DNA: TGTGCCAGCAGCTCCCAGACAGGGCCCGAGCAGTACTTC. Translated, it gives CASSSQTGPEQYF.

V is TRBV4-2 and J is TRBJ2-2, with 10 bases fitting TRBD2. Germline V gene data show CDR1 as LGHNA and CDR2 as YNFKEQ. The CDR3 runs 17 residues. The ends lost 4 bases at V and 9 bases at J; junction bases unmatched: 14. The CDR3 DNA sequence: TGTGCCAGCAGCCCAACAGGTCAGCGGGAGGGCCGTTGGGAGCTGTTTTTT. Residues: CASSPTGQREGRWELFF.

V gene TRBV6-6 combines with J gene TRBJ1-1; D ambiguous. The CDR3 extends over 15 amino acids. V was cut by 2 bases and J by 0 bases, with 10 bases left in between. CDR1 and CDR2 from the germline V gene are MNHNY and SVGAGI (reference sequence). The CDR3 DNA sequence: TGTGCCAGCAGTTACCTTCAAGTCATGAACACTGAAGCTTTCTTT. It is translated as CASSYLQVMNTEAFF.

This chain connects TRBV27 to TRBJ2-4, with 12 bases lining up with TRBD2. Germline V gene lookup returns CDR1 MNHEY and CDR2 SMNVEV (reference sequence). This CDR3 has 17 amino acids. With V trimmed by 0 bases and J by 5 bases, 5 bases remained unmatched. CDR3 sequence: CASSLSLAGGLENIQYF. The DNA for the CDR3 is TGTGCCAGCAGTTTATCACTAGCGGGAGGCCTTGAAAACATTCAGTACTTC.

This CDR3 reads CASSTADRVEQYF. The CDR3 DNA follows: TGTGCCAGTAGTACCGCCGACAGGGTCGAGCAGTACTTC. V gene TRBV19 combines with J gene TRBJ2-7; 7 bases agree with TRBD1. CDR1 is LNHDA and CDR2 is SQIVND in the germline V gene (reference sequence). The junction had 6 bases not matched to a gene; V was cut back by 4 bases and J by 6 bases. This CDR3 region has 13 residues.

The rearrangement uses TRBV11-1 and TRBJ2-5, with a possible D match to TRBD1 (5 bases). CDR1 SGHAT and CDR2 FQDESV come from the germline V gene (reference sequence). There are 13 residues in the CDR3. V dropped 3 bases and J dropped 5 bases, with 10 bases sitting between them. The CDR3 spells CASSFRQWETQYF. CDR3 in DNA: TGTGCCAGCAGCTTTCGACAGTGGGAGACCCAGTACTTC.

The count of this clone is one. V usage is TRBV5-3 and J usage is TRBJ1-1; D unresolved. TRBV5-3 carries the ORF label, with uncertain function. V lost 4 bases, J lost 0 bases, and 22 bases lay in between. The CDR3 runs 18 residues. CDR3 DNA sequence: TGTGCCAGAAGCATGGGAACGGCAGTCCTGTGCCTGAACACTGAAGCTTTCTTT. Protein sequence: CARSMGTAVLCLNTEAFF.

Concerning this clone: Other DNA sequences in the same sample also yield this CDR3. V and J are TRBV27 and TRBJ1-5, with TRBD1 matching over 11 bases. The germline CDR1 and CDR2 sequences are MNHEY and SMNVEV (reference sequence). Trimming took 6 bases from V and 6 from J; bases not matched to a gene: 4. The CDR3 has 14 residues. The DNA of the CDR3 is TGTGCCAGCAGCTCGGGACAGGGGGTTCAGCCCCAGCATTTT. Translated, it gives CASSSGQGVQPQHF.

The V and J genes are TRBV5-1 and TRBJ2-1; 7 positions match TRBD1. The V and J ends lost 3 bases and 0 bases, in that order; junction bases with no gene match: 3. This CDR3 is 15 amino acids long. Germline V gene data show CDR1 as SGHRS and CDR2 as YFSETQ. CDR3 sequence: CASSSRQGSYNEQFF. The CDR3 nucleotides read TGCGCCAGCAGCTCAAGACAGGGCTCCTACAATGAGCAGTTCTTC.

The chain links TRBV5-1 to TRBJ1-2; no clear D. Per the germline V gene, CDR1 is SGHRS and CDR2 is YFSETQ. The CDR3 runs to 15 residues. The ends were cut back, 5 bases at V and 4 bases at J, with 18 bases in the middle. The CDR3 loop is CASRQDIRTSYGYTF. The DNA of the CDR3 is TGCGCCAGCAGGCAAGACATCCGTACCTCCTATGGCTACACCTTC. Full variable domain (remainder filled in from reference TRBV5-1 and TRBJ1-2): KAGVTQTPRYLIKTRGQQVTLSCSPISGHRSVSWYQQTPGQGLQFLFEYFSETQRNKGNFPGRFSGRQFSNSRSEMNVSTLELGDSALYLCASRQDIRTSYGYTFGSGTRLTVV.

This chain connects TRBV11-2 to TRBJ1-5; D might be TRBD1 (6 bases). V shed 4 bases and J shed 4 bases, with 11 bases lying between them. Per germline, CDR1 SGHAT and CDR2 FQNNGV. The CDR3 is made up of 14 amino acids. This CDR3 reads CASSSRDTNQPQHF. The CDR3 DNA reads as TGTGCCAGCAGCTCCCGGGACACAAATCAGCCCCAGCATTTT. Full variable domain (remainder filled in from reference TRBV11-2 and TRBJ1-5): EAGVAQSPRYKIIEKRQSVAFWCNPISGHATLYWYQQILGQGPKLLIQFQNNGVVDDSQLPKDRFSAERLKGVDSTLKIQPAKLEDSAVYLCASSSRDTNQPQHFGDGTRLSIL.

The chain employs TRBV6-5 and TRBJ1-1; weak D call: TRBD1 (5 bases). Between the trimmed V and J ends, which lost 2 bases and 5 bases, there was a span of 15 bases. The CDR3 contains 15 residues. CDR1 is MNHEY, CDR2 SVGAGI, per germline. DNA for the CDR3: TGTGCCAGCAGTTACAGCACTGGCTCAGGGACTGAAGCTTTCTTT. Protein sequence: CASSYSTGSGTEAFF.

Of note for this clone: The same CDR3 arises from other DNA sequences in this sample as well. The chain combines TRBV5-6 with TRBJ2-3; D is unclear. V lost 4 bases and J lost 2, with 5 bases in between. Looked up from germline, CDR1 is SGHDT and CDR2 is YYEEEE. CDR3 length: 12 amino acids. CDR3 in DNA: TGTGCCAGCAGCCTCGCCACAGATACGCAGTATTTT. It encodes CASSLATDTQYF.

The chain carries TRBV29-1 and TRBJ2-3; 7 bases agree with TRBD2. Trimming removed 5 bases from V and 4 bases from J; junction bases left unmatched: 9. Germline-derived CDR1 and CDR2 are SQVTM and ANQGSEA. The CDR3 totals 14 residues. In nucleotides, the CDR3 is TGCAGCGTTAGCCTCGCCCTAGCGGCAGATACGCAGTATTTT. It yields the protein CSVSLALAADTQYF.

The chain joins TRBV10-3 to TRBJ1-6; 9 bases are shared with TRBD1. The CDR3 covers 15 residues. Trimming took 0 bases from V and 10 from J; bases not matched to a gene: 4. Germline-derived CDR1 and CDR2 are ENHRY and SYGVKD. The CDR3 nucleotides read TGTGCCATCAGTGAGTCGGGACAGGGTCCATCACCCCTCCACTTT. It encodes CAISESGQGPSPLHF.

This clone was found once. This CDR3 reads CASSLDGGGGNYNEQFF. CDR3 DNA sequence: TGCGCCAGCAGCCTGGACGGTGGGGGCGGCAACTACAATGAGCAGTTCTTC. The chain recombines TRBV4-3 with TRBJ2-1, with D perhaps matching TRBD1 (6 bases). Deletions cut 4 bases from V and 3 bases from J, with 19 bases between. Germline V lookup: CDR1 LGHNA, CDR2 YSLEER. This CDR3 region has 17 residues.

The chain carries TRBV29-1 and TRBJ1-3, with a weak D call TRBD1 (6 bases). Looked up from germline, CDR1 is SQVTM and CDR2 is ANQGSEA. V was shortened by 6 bases and J by 0 bases, with 18 bases between the two germline ends. CDR3 length: 16 residues. The CDR3 DNA sequence: TGCAGCGTGGAGGGGGGGGCGAAGAGCTCTGGAAACACCATATATTTT. Amino acid sequence: CSVEGGAKSSGNTIYF.

The DNA for the CDR3 is TGTGCCAGCAGTTTAGCACAGGGGATCCAGCCCCAGCATTTT. Protein: CASSLAQGIQPQHF. The chain employs TRBV28 and TRBJ1-5; TRBD1 aligns across 7 bases. Looked up from germline, CDR1 is MDHEN and CDR2 is SYDVKM. The V segment lost 2 bases and the J segment 7 bases; nucleotides outside the gene matches: 5. The CDR3 covers 14 residues. The full variable domain, in which reference TRBV28 and TRBJ1-5 provide the parts outside the CDR3, is DVKVTQSSRYLVKRTGEKVFLECVQDMDHENMFWYRQDPGLGLRLIYFSYDVKMKEKGDIPEGYSVSREKKERFSLILESASTNQTSMYLCASSLAQGIQPQHFGDGTRLSIL.

The chain uses TRBV5-4 and TRBJ2-5; D gene ambiguous. The CDR3 is made up of 14 amino acids. Germline V lookup: CDR1 SGHNT, CDR2 YYREEE (reference sequence). V was trimmed by 1 base and J by 0 bases, leaving 7 bases between them. The CDR3: CASSLKGYQETQYF. CDR3 coding DNA: TGTGCCAGCAGCTTGAAGGGATACCAAGAGACCCAGTACTTC.

The rearrangement joins TRBV6-1 to TRBJ2-5, with 8 bases that match TRBD2. The CDR3 loop spans 13 amino acids. V dropped 6 bases and J dropped 1; count of bases not matched to a gene: 1. Germline V gene data show CDR1 as MNHNS and CDR2 as SASEGT. The CDR3 DNA reads as TGTGCCAGCAGACTAGCGGTCCAAGAGACCCAGTACTTC. This gives the protein CASRLAVQETQYF.

The chain carries TRBV11-2 and TRBJ2-7, with a tentative D call TRBD2 (5 bases). V was shortened by 5 bases and J by 0 bases, with 14 bases between the two germline ends. Per the germline V gene, CDR1 is SGHAT and CDR2 is FQNNGV. This CDR3 is built from 15 residues. The CDR3: CASSHPAVSSYEQYF. The CDR3 region has the DNA TGTGCCAGCAGCCACCCAGCGGTCAGCTCCTACGAGCAGTACTTC.

The chain joins TRBV4-1 to TRBJ1-5; the D gene is possibly TRBD1 (6 bases). The V end was cut by 4 bases, the J end by 5 bases, with 18 bases between. The CDR3 runs to 16 residues. Germline values: CDR1 MGHRA, CDR2 YSYEKL. The CDR3 DNA follows: TGCGCCAGCAGCCGGGGGGGCGGGGTATACGATCAGCCCCAGCATTTT. It specifies CASSRGGGVYDQPQHF.

The chain has TRBV25-1 and TRBJ2-7, with 9 bases fitting TRBD1. CDR1 and CDR2 from the germline V gene are MGHDK and SYGVNS. The trim removed 5 bases at V and 4 bases at J, leaving 6 bases unmatched. The CDR3 is made up of 14 amino acids. CDR3: CASSSTGGLYEQYF. CDR3 nucleotide sequence: TGTGCCAGCAGTTCCACAGGGGGCCTTTACGAGCAGTACTTC.

The chain joins TRBV5-4 to TRBJ1-1, with D perhaps TRBD1 (6 bases). This CDR3 region has 14 residues. The V end lost 4 bases, the J end lost 2 bases, and 12 bases lay between the germline ends. The V gene's germline CDR1 is SGHNT and CDR2 YYREEE (reference sequence). CDR3 sequence (DNA): TGTGCCAGCAGCAGGGGGGCTGGTAACACTGAAGCTTTCTTT. Protein product: CASSRGAGNTEAFF. Full variable domain (rest looked up from reference TRBV5-4 and TRBJ1-1): ETGVTQSPTHLIKTRGQQVTLRCSSQSGHNTVSWYQQALGQGPQFIFQYYREEENGRGNFPPRFSGLQFPNYSSELNVNALELDDSALYLCASSRGAGNTEAFFGQGTRLTVV.

The chain carries TRBV19 and TRBJ1-2, with D perhaps TRBD1 (5 bases). This CDR3 has 14 residues. Looked up from germline, CDR1 is LNHDA and CDR2 is SQIVND (reference sequence). Trimming took 4 bases from V and 3 from J, leaving 12 bases between them. CDR3 region: CASSSRGLDYGYTF. CDR3 bases: TGTGCCAGTAGTAGTCGGGGCTTGGACTATGGCTACACCTTC.

This clone was recorded only once. The chain has TRBV4-1 and TRBJ2-3; 13 positions agree with TRBD2. CDR1 is MGHRA and CDR2 is YSYEKL in the germline V gene. This CDR3 spans 19 amino acids. Losses at the gene ends were 3 bases for V and 3 bases for J; bases not matched to a gene: 12. The CDR3, as DNA: TGCGCCAGCAGCCACCCTCCCGGGACTAGCGGGATAGGGACAGATACGCAGTATTTT. Protein sequence: CASSHPPGTSGIGTDTQYF.